Shown below are 28 T cell receptor beta chains from a single sample sequenced in a study of response to subunit inactivated influenza vaccine. TCRdb analysed the RT-PCR reads with MiXCR anew, one entry per CDR3 protein. Of fewer than 250,000 distinct CDR3 sequences detected, 14% appear once; the ten largest clones hold 26%. The material sequenced was CD8+ T cells sorted from PBMCs, taken 4 to 6 days after vaccination. These receptors all come from a middle-aged man who received an inactivated influenza vaccine.

This clonotype was counted between two and nine times. The chain links TRBV7-6 to TRBJ2-1; D is ambiguous. The CDR3 totals 12 residues. V lost 4 bases, J lost 8 bases, and 9 bases lay in between. Germline values: CDR1 SGHVS, CDR2 FNYEAQ. The CDR3 sequence: CASSYINDEQFF. The CDR3 DNA reads as TGTGCCAGCAGCTATATAAACGATGAGCAGTTCTTC.

The CDR3, as DNA: TGTGCCACCATCAGGATTGAAGGGACCTACGAGCAGTACTTC. This encodes CATIRIEGTYEQYF. This rearrangement joins TRBV15 to TRBJ2-7, with no clear D. V was pared by 7 bases and J by 2 bases, with 15 bases between. Looked up from germline, CDR1 is LNHNV and CDR2 is YYDKDF (reference sequence). CDR3 length equals 14 residues.

This clonotype was seen only a few times. The chain couples TRBV4-3 to TRBJ1-1; D may be TRBD1 (6 bases). The CDR3 runs 16 residues. V shed 4 bases and J shed 5 bases, with 20 bases lying between them. Germline V gene sequence: CDR1 LGHNA, CDR2 YSLEER. Written as DNA, the CDR3 is TGCGCCAGCAGCCCAGGGGTGGGGTTTAGTAAAACTGAAGCTTTCTTT. It encodes CASSPGVGFSKTEAFF.

J is TRBJ2-2 and V is TRBV9; 7 bases are shared with TRBD2. Per germline, CDR1 SGDLS and CDR2 YYNGEE. The CDR3 covers 15 residues. The trim removed 0 bases at V and 4 bases at J, leaving 3 bases unmatched. CDR3 protein: CASSVVWGGTGELFF. CDR3 bases: TGTGCCAGCAGCGTAGTGTGGGGGGGCACCGGGGAGCTGTTTTTT.

The chain links TRBV4-1 to TRBJ2-1, with D unresolved. The germline CDR1 and CDR2 sequences are MGHRA and YSYEKL. Trimming took off 0 bases at V and 4 bases at J, with 13 bases between the two ends. The CDR3 is made up of 16 amino acids. The CDR3 DNA sequence: TGCGCCAGCAGCCAAGACGACTGGAGCTCATACAATGAGCAGTTCTTC. This codes for CASSQDDWSSYNEQFF.

There are a few counts of this clonotype. The gene calls are TRBV6-1 and TRBJ2-7, with D unclear. This CDR3 has 12 amino acids. Germline V CDR1 and CDR2: MNHNS, SASEGT. Trimming shortened V by 3 bases and J by 2 bases, and 5 bases separated the two germline ends. The chain's CDR3 is CASSDSAYEQYF. CDR3 DNA: TGTGCCAGCAGTGACAGCGCCTACGAGCAGTACTTC.

The chain combines TRBV6-1 with TRBJ1-1; D may be TRBD1 (6 bases). The CDR3 has 14 residues. V lost 5 bases and J lost 1, with 11 bases in between. The germline CDR1 and CDR2 sequences are MNHNS and SASEGT. The CDR3 sequence: CASSSPTGNTEAFF. CDR3 bases: TGTGCCAGCAGTAGTCCGACAGGGAACACTGAAGCTTTCTTT.

This clonotype was recorded many times. This chain connects TRBV11-2 to TRBJ2-7, with 7 positions matching TRBD1. The CDR3 has 15 amino acids. The germline V gene encodes CDR1 SGHAT and CDR2 FQNNGV. V gave up 5 bases and J gave up 0 bases; unmatched junction bases: 7. The CDR3: CASSQGQWSSYEQYF. CDR3 sequence (DNA): TGTGCCAGCAGCCAGGGACAGTGGAGCTCCTACGAGCAGTACTTC.

The rearrangement joins TRBV6-2 or TRBV6-3 to TRBJ2-1; TRBD2 might be the D (5 bases). The CDR3 is 13 amino acids. Trimming removed 5 bases from V and 3 bases from J, with 8 bases in between. Germline CDR1 is MNHEY and CDR2 is SVGEGT. The DNA of the CDR3 is TGTGCCAGCAGTCGCCGGGACTACAATGAGCAGTTCTTC. This translates into CASSRRDYNEQFF.

This clonotype showed up just once. This may stem from a read error, because a much larger clone lies one nucleotide away. The genes are TRBV27 and TRBJ2-2; D not certain. Trimming took off 5 bases at V and 3 bases at J, with 4 bases between the two ends. Germline V CDR1 and CDR2: MNHEY, SMNVEV (reference sequence). The length of the CDR3 is 12 residues. The CDR3 sequence is CASSTYTGELFF. The CDR3 region has the DNA TGTGCCAGCAGTACCTACACCGGGGAGCTGTTTTTT.

This clonotype was counted only a few times. The CDR3 loop is CASSTSGGAGEQFF. DNA for the CDR3: TGTGCCAGCAGCACAAGCGGGGGGGCGGGAGAGCAGTTCTTC. The V and J genes are TRBV7-8 and TRBJ2-1; 10 nucleotides align to TRBD2. The V segment lost 5 bases and the J segment 10 bases; nucleotides outside the gene matches: 8. The CDR3 sequence is 14 residues long. Germline V CDR1 and CDR2: SGHVS, FQNEAQ.

Note on this clonotype: Just one base apart from a much larger clone, this may be a read error. The chain combines TRBV7-9 with TRBJ2-1; D gene ambiguous. The assigned J gene may be wrong: the sequence end matches TRBJ2-7 better. The germline CDR1 and CDR2 sequences are SEHNR and FQNEAQ (reference sequence). This CDR3 comprises 15 residues. CDR3 bases: TGTGCCAGCAGCTACGGCCTCGGCTCCTACAATGAGCAGTACTTC. Protein sequence: CASSYGLGSYNEQYF.

V gene TRBV4-2 combines with J gene TRBJ1-1; D is possibly TRBD1 (5 bases). The germline V gene has CDR1 LGHNA and CDR2 YNFKEQ. There are 13 residues in the CDR3. The V and J ends lost 6 bases and 5 bases respectively, with 13 bases between them. This CDR3 is CASSSNWGTEAFF. The CDR3 DNA follows: TGTGCCAGCAGTTCTAATTGGGGGACTGAAGCTTTCTTT.

J is TRBJ1-1 and V is TRBV20-1; D is undetermined. The V gene's germline CDR1 is DFQATT and CDR2 SNEGSKA (reference sequence). This CDR3 is 12 amino acids long. Trimming pared 6 bases from V and 1 base from J, leaving 9 bases between. CDR3: CSARRQNTEAFF. The CDR3 DNA follows: TGCAGTGCCCGGCGACAGAACACTGAAGCTTTCTTT.

This clonotype showed up just a few times. The V call is TRBV6-1, the J call TRBJ2-1, with a tentative D call TRBD1 (5 bases). The CDR3 has 15 amino acids. The germline gives CDR1 MNHNS, CDR2 SASEGT. Trimming stripped 0 bases from V and 4 bases from J, with 10 bases between. CDR3 sequence reads: CASSEADIPYNEQFF. DNA for the CDR3: TGTGCCAGCAGTGAAGCGGACATTCCGTACAATGAGCAGTTCTTC.

The V and J genes are TRBV6-1 and TRBJ2-7, with 7 positions matching TRBD1. This CDR3 is 15 amino acids long. The V segment lost 5 bases and the J segment 3 bases; nucleotides outside the gene matches: 10. The germline CDR1 and CDR2 sequences are MNHNS and SASEGT. CDR3 nucleotide sequence: TGTGCCAGCAGTCTATATCACAGGGGAGACTACGAGCAGTACTTC. Its translation: CASSLYHRGDYEQYF.

The genes are TRBV2 and TRBJ1-5; TRBD1 might be the D (5 bases). Between the trimmed V and J ends, which lost 4 bases and 0 bases, there was a span of 13 bases. The CDR3 is 16 amino acids. Germline V CDR1 and CDR2: SNHLY, FYNNEI. Here the CDR3 reads CASSGDGTDSNQPQHF. In nucleotides, the CDR3 is TGTGCCAGCAGTGGAGATGGGACGGATAGCAATCAGCCCCAGCATTTT. Filled out from reference TRBV2 and TRBJ1-5, the complete variable domain reads EPEVTQTPSHQVTQMGQEVILRCVPISNHLYFYWYRQILGQKVEFLVSFYNNEISEKSEIFDDQFSVERPDGSNFTLKIRSTKLEDSAMYFCASSGDGTDSNQPQHFGDGTRLSIL.

The J gene is TRBJ2-7, the V gene TRBV6-2 or TRBV6-3; D not certain. Germline V CDR1 and CDR2: MNHEY, SVGEGT. V lost 4 bases to trimming and J lost 6 bases, with 16 bases between them. This CDR3 comprises 14 residues. The CDR3 nucleotides are TGTGCCAGCAGTTCGGACCTCCTACGAGGCGAGCAGTACTTC. The encoded protein is CASSSDLLRGEQYF.

This clonotype showed up just a few times. This sequence joins TRBV27 and TRBJ2-1, with 8 bases identical to TRBD1. This CDR3 has 16 amino acids. Germline V gene lookup returns CDR1 MNHEY and CDR2 SMNVEV (reference sequence). Unmatched junction bases numbered 9, after V lost 4 bases and J lost 4 bases. The CDR3 spells CASSSDRGRRYNEQFF. For the CDR3, the DNA is TGTGCCAGCAGTTCCGACAGGGGAAGGAGGTACAATGAGCAGTTCTTC.

The rearrangement joins TRBV27 to TRBJ1-1; 10 bases match TRBD1. CDR1 and CDR2 from the germline V gene are MNHEY and SMNVEV (reference sequence). Unmatched junction bases numbered 7, after V lost 7 bases and J lost 5 bases. This CDR3 comprises 14 residues. The CDR3 DNA sequence: TGTGCCAGCACCACGACAGGGGGCGCAACTGAAGCTTTCTTT. Encoded protein: CASTTTGGATEAFF.

This clonotype showed up just a few times. The chain has TRBV10-2 and TRBJ2-7, with D perhaps TRBD1 (5 bases). V lost 7 bases to trimming and J lost 2 bases, with 12 bases between them. CDR1 and CDR2 (germline): WSHSY, SAAADI. The CDR3 extends over 13 amino acids. The chain's CDR3 is CASNQGDTYEQYF. For the CDR3, the DNA is TGCGCCAGCAACCAGGGTGACACCTACGAGCAGTACTTC.

The chain uses TRBV15 and TRBJ1-2, with D possibly matching TRBD1 (5 bases). Germline assignment: CDR1 LNHNV and CDR2 YYDKDF (reference sequence). V shed 1 base and J shed 4 bases, with 10 bases lying between them. There are 14 residues in the CDR3. The CDR3, as DNA: TGTGCCACCAGCAGAGTGGGACTAGGCTATGGCTACACCTTC. Protein product: CATSRVGLGYGYTF.

This clonotype was seen more than once but under ten times. The DNA of the CDR3 is TGCGCCAGCAGCTTGACTAGCGGGAGAGACAATGAGCAGTTCTTC. It specifies CASSLTSGRDNEQFF. The genes are TRBV5-1 and TRBJ2-1; 11 nucleotides line up with TRBD2. CDR3 length: 15 residues. In germline, CDR1 is SGHRS, CDR2 YFSETQ. The V gene end was trimmed by 1 base and the J gene end by 5 bases; junction bases not matched to a gene: 2.

The sample holds many counts of this clonotype. The chain has TRBV3-1 and TRBJ2-1; maybe TRBD1 (5 bases). This CDR3 has 13 amino acids. The V end lost 1 base, the J end lost 5 bases, and 6 bases lay between the germline ends. CDR1 and CDR2 (germline): LGHDT, YNNKEL (reference sequence). The CDR3 DNA follows: TGTGCCAGCAGCCAAGGACAGAACAATGAGCAGTTCTTC. This sequence encodes CASSQGQNNEQFF.

This clonotype was recorded a few times. V and J are TRBV3-1 and TRBJ2-1, with a possible D match to TRBD1 (5 bases). CDR1 is LGHDT and CDR2 is YNNKEL in the germline V gene (reference sequence). V was trimmed by 4 bases and J by 2 bases, leaving 15 bases between them. The CDR3 covers 16 residues. DNA for the CDR3: TGTGCCAGCAGCCCCCAGGGCTTCAGCCCCTACAATGAGCAGTTCTTC. Protein: CASSPQGFSPYNEQFF.

This clonotype was recorded a few times. The chain couples TRBV6-2 or TRBV6-3 to TRBJ2-5; 7 bases line up with TRBD1. The CDR3 contains 14 residues. The J segment lost 4 bases and the V segment lost 5 bases, leaving 7 bases of the junction unmatched. The germline gives CDR1 MNHEY, CDR2 SVGEGT. CDR3 sequence (DNA): TGTGCCAGCAGTACGACAGGGAATGGAGAGACCCAGTACTTC. It codes for CASSTTGNGETQYF.

J is TRBJ2-4 and V is TRBV11-2; TRBD1 agrees at 9 bases. Losses at the gene ends were 1 base for V and 9 bases for J; bases not matched to a gene: 4. Germline V gene sequence: CDR1 SGHAT, CDR2 FQNNGV. This CDR3 is built from 14 residues. The CDR3 DNA reads as TGTGCCAGCAGCTTAGGTGGGACAGGGTCCATTCAGTACTTC. Protein: CASSLGGTGSIQYF.

This clonotype showed up just a few times. The rearrangement joins TRBV20-1 to TRBJ2-7; D possibly corresponds to TRBD1 (6 bases). The CDR3 loop spans 14 amino acids. Trimming left V 1 base short and J 0 bases short, with 10 bases between. CDR1 is DFQATT and CDR2 is SNEGSKA in the germline V gene (reference sequence). DNA for the CDR3: TGCAGTGCTAGAGGAAGGGACACCTCCTACGAGCAGTACTTC. Translated, it gives CSARGRDTSYEQYF.